These 9 T cell receptor beta chains were sequenced from one sample in a study of T cell responses to AZD1222 COVID-19 vaccine. Some clones are missing from TCRdb's copy, which holds only in-frame ones; the method was immunoSEQ multiplex PCR. The data contain around 120,000 clones, about 82% of them singletons. Sequencing was performed on peripheral blood, taken 28 days after the second AZD1222 dose. The source of these receptors is an adult who received the AZD1222 COVID-19 vaccine.

The chain links TRBV3-1 (or the pseudogene TRBV3-2) to TRBJ2-1; the D call may be TRBD1 or TRBD2 (6 bases each). CDR1 is LGHDT, CDR2 YNNKEL, per germline (reference sequence). V lost 1 base and J lost 5, with 15 bases in between. The CDR3 spans 16 residues. In DNA form, the CDR3 reads TGTGCCAGCAGCCAAGGATCCGGGGGCCCCAACAATGAGCAGTTCTTC. It encodes CASSQGSGGPNNEQFF.

This clone was observed a single time. The rearrangement uses TRBV7-8 and TRBJ1-4, with a weak D call TRBD1 (6 bases). The CDR3 loop spans 14 amino acids. Trimming removed 5 bases at V and 6 bases at J, with 13 bases between. Germline assignment: CDR1 SGHVS and CDR2 FQNEAQ. For the CDR3, the DNA is TGTGCCAGCAGCCCGAACAGGGTTCATGAAAAACTGTTTTTT. This codes for CASSPNRVHEKLFF.

The gene calls are TRBV4-3 and TRBJ1-2; TRBD1 might be the D (5 bases). Trimming shortened V by 1 base and J by 3 bases, and 6 bases separated the two germline ends. Germline V gene data show CDR1 as LGHNA and CDR2 as YSLEER. CDR3 length equals 13 residues. CDR3 in DNA: TGCGCCAGCAGCCAAGGGGGGGACTATGGCTACACCTTC. Translating gives CASSQGGDYGYTF.

The rearrangement joins TRBV14 to TRBJ1-2; a possible D gene is TRBD1 (6 bases). Trimming stripped 4 bases from V and 3 bases from J, with 18 bases between. Germline V gives CDR1 SGHDN, CDR2 FVKESK. This CDR3 comprises 16 residues. The CDR3 DNA reads as TGTGCCAGCAGCCCCACGGGGGACAAAGGCTACTATGGCTACACCTTC. This encodes CASSPTGDKGYYGYTF.

The rearrangement uses TRBV7-8 and TRBJ2-7, with D perhaps TRBD2 (6 bases). CDR1 and CDR2 (germline): SGHVS, FQNEAQ. The CDR3 spans 14 residues. The germline V and J ends were trimmed by 4 bases and 5 bases, with 15 bases remaining between them. CDR3 coding DNA: TGTGCCAGCAGCTCCCGGGGGATCAGCCACGAGCAGTACTTC. Translation gives CASSSRGISHEQYF.

The rearrangement joins TRBV5-1 to TRBJ2-5, with TRBD2 matching over 16 bases. Germline trimming cut 4 bases from V and 0 bases from J; bases unmatched to any gene: 3. Germline CDR1 and CDR2: SGHRS and YFSETQ. The CDR3 has 17 amino acids. The CDR3: CASSKGLAGGYQETQYF. The CDR3 nucleotides read TGCGCCAGCAGCAAGGGACTAGCGGGAGGGTACCAAGAGACCCAGTACTTC.

The rearrangement uses TRBV14 and TRBJ1-1, with TRBD1 as a possible D gene (5 bases). Germline V CDR1 and CDR2: SGHDN, FVKESK. Trimming pared 0 bases from V and 10 bases from J, leaving 12 bases between. The CDR3 consists of 13 residues. CDR3 DNA sequence: TGTGCCAGCAGCCAAGACGGGGGGGTGGCAGCTTTCTTT. Its translation is CASSQDGGVAAFF.

The chain uses TRBV6-5 and TRBJ2-2; D is undetermined. With 6 bases removed from V and 5 bases from J, the gap between germline ends came to 10 bases. CDR1 MNHEY and CDR2 SVGAGI come from the germline V gene. CDR3 length: 13 amino acids. The CDR3 here is CASSIRGTGELFF. The CDR3 region has the DNA TGTGCCAGCAGCATCCGAGGAACCGGGGAGCTGTTTTTT.

The chain carries TRBV28 and TRBJ1-5; TRBD1 is a possible D gene (5 bases). This CDR3 has 12 amino acids. Trimming removed 8 bases at V and 3 bases at J, with 8 bases between. Per germline, CDR1 MDHEN and CDR2 SYDVKM. CDR3 in DNA: TGTGCCAGCGGGGGGGTCAATCAGCCCCAGCATTTT. The encoded protein is CASGGVNQPQHF.